This TCR beta chain was captured in a study of cytomegalovirus exposure and HLA in healthy donors. Turning to this clone: The antigen is not known.

Germline CDR1 and CDR2: SGHDN and FVKESK. CDR3 length: 13 residues. The ends were cut back, 0 bases at V and 8 bases at J, with 8 bases in the middle. 13 Jbeta primers and 60 Vbeta primers were used for the PCR. Clones were read by immunoSEQ multiplex PCR, and TCRdb kept only the in-frame ones, dropping some. In the table there are 150,000 or so clones, 84% of which are singletons. General study findings and limits: Being productive about 87% or about 30% of the time was typical of most TCR beta V segments in an earlier analysis. A few CMV-associated chains proved CMV antigen-specific in vitro.

Sequenced: PBMCs. This clonotype was sampled from a man younger than 45 in good health and CMV-seronegative. This chain connects TRBV14 to TRBJ2-1; D might be TRBD2 (6 bases). The chain's CDR3 is CASSQEERDEQFF. The CDR3 nucleotides are TGTGCCAGCAGCCAAGAAGAGCGGGATGAGCAGTTCTTC.